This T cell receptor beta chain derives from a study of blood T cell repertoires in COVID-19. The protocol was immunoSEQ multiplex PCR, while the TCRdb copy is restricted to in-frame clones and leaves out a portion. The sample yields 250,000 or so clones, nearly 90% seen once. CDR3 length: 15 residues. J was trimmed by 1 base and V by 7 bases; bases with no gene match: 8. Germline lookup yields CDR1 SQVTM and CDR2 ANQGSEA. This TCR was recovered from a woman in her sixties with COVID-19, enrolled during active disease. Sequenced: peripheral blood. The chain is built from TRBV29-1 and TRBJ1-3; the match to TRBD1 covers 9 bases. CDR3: CSGRVTGGSGNTIYF. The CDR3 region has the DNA TGCAGCGGGCGGGTGACAGGGGGTTCTGGAAACACCATATATTTT.